This note documents a single T cell receptor beta chain sequence. CDR1 is SQVTM, CDR2 ANQGSEA, per germline. The CDR3 totals 11 residues. V lost 6 bases and J lost 5, with 10 bases in between. This specimen comes from a study of T cell changes during pregnancy in multiple sclerosis. Generated by immunoSEQ multiplex PCR, the TCRdb table keeps only in-frame clones and is missing some. The table shows more than 40,000 clones, with 92% occurring only once. The sample consisted of CD4+ T cells from peripheral blood mononuclear cells, taken in the third trimester of pregnancy. The rearrangement links TRBV29-1 to TRBJ2-5; D is possibly TRBD1 (5 bases). This receptor was taken from a female donor with multiple sclerosis, enrolled in a pregnancy study. In DNA, the CDR3 is TGCAGCGTACAGGATGGGGAGACCCAGTACTTC. It specifies CSVQDGETQYF. Using reference TRBV29-1 and TRBJ2-5 for the parts outside the CDR3, the full variable domain is SAVISQKPSRDICQRGTSLTIQCQVDSQVTMMFWYRQQPGQSLTLIATANQGSEATYESGFVIDKFPISRPNLTFSTLTVSNMSPEDSSIYLCSVQDGETQYFGPGTRLLVL.